A single sample gave rise to the 32 T cell receptor beta chains below, sequenced in a study of OX40 agonist ivuxolimab in advanced cancers. TCRdb's table, derived via immunoSEQ multiplex PCR, lists solely in-frame clones and lacks some. The table lists roughly 92,000 clones, approximately 84% of them singletons. This specimen consisted of CD4+ or CD8+ T cells sorted from blood, obtained in a trial of the OX40 agonist ivuxolimab. The receptors were gathered from an adult with an advanced solid tumor such as melanoma, head and neck, liver or kidney cancer.

This sequence joins TRBV10-1 and TRBJ1-2; no clear D gene. CDR3 length: 14 residues. V lost 0 bases and J lost 4, with 9 bases in between. From germline, CDR1 is WNHNN and CDR2 SYGVQD (reference sequence). The DNA of the CDR3 is TGCGCCAGCAGTGAGTCCACTTTAAGCTATGGCTACACCTTC. The encoded protein is CASSESTLSYGYTF.

The rearrangement joins TRBV6-5 to TRBJ1-1; possible D gene TRBD1, 6 bases. Trimming pared 7 bases from V and 6 bases from J, leaving 15 bases between. This CDR3 contains 13 residues. Per germline, CDR1 MNHEY and CDR2 SVGAGI. The CDR3 DNA sequence: TGTGCCAGCACCCAGGGGCAGACTTCTGAAGCTTTCTTT. Translation gives CASTQGQTSEAFF.

The chain is built from TRBV5-4 and TRBJ1-1; TRBD1 might be the D (5 bases). CDR1 is SGHNT and CDR2 is YYREEE in the germline V gene (reference sequence). The CDR3 runs to 13 residues. Trimming removed 5 bases at V and 2 bases at J, with 10 bases between. The CDR3 region has the DNA TGTGCCAGCAGGGGGGGGATAAACACTGAAGCTTTCTTT. Its translation is CASRGGINTEAFF.

This clone was recorded a few times. The gene calls are TRBV7-9 and TRBJ2-7, with 10 positions matching TRBD2. CDR1 is SEHNR, CDR2 FQNEAQ, per germline (reference sequence). This CDR3 has 15 residues. V shed 7 bases, J shed 0 bases, and the junction held 6 bases outside the gene matches. In DNA, the CDR3 is TGTGCCAGCACCCCGGAGCGGGAGGGCTCCTACGAGCAGTACTTC. This codes for CASTPEREGSYEQYF.

The rearrangement links TRBV5-6 to TRBJ2-3, with 9 bases matching TRBD2. Per germline, CDR1 SGHDT and CDR2 YYEEEE. The CDR3 is 15 amino acids. J lost 0 bases, V lost 4 bases, and 3 bases had no gene match. Written as DNA, the CDR3 is TGTGCCAGCAGCCACCTAGCGGGGAGCACAGATACGCAGTATTTT. Amino acids: CASSHLAGSTDTQYF.

The CDR3 is CASSLDRGRPGDTQYF. CDR3 DNA sequence: TGTGCCAGCAGCTTGGACAGGGGGCGCCCCGGAGATACGCAGTATTTT. This chain uses TRBV5-6 with TRBJ2-3; 9 bases fit TRBD1. The CDR3 has 16 residues. Germline trimming cut 0 bases from V and 5 bases from J; bases unmatched to any gene: 7. CDR1 and CDR2 (germline): SGHDT, YYEEEE.

The V gene is TRBV11-2, the J gene TRBJ2-1, with D maybe TRBD2 (6 bases). The germline V gene encodes CDR1 SGHAT and CDR2 FQNNGV. The CDR3 length is 14 residues. Trimming pared 5 bases from V and 1 base from J, leaving 9 bases between. DNA of the CDR3: TGTGCCAGCAGCCCGGGACTGTCCTACAATGAGCAGTTCTTC. Its protein is CASSPGLSYNEQFF.

V gene TRBV6-1 combines with J gene TRBJ2-7, with D perhaps given as TRBD1 or TRBD2 (5 bases each). V lost 3 bases, J lost 3 bases, and 12 bases lay in between. The germline gives CDR1 MNHNS, CDR2 SASEGT. The CDR3 extends over 14 amino acids. The CDR3 sequence is CASSEGPGNYEQYF. For the CDR3, the DNA is TGTGCCAGCAGTGAGGGACCCGGGAACTACGAGCAGTACTTC.

The chain has TRBV29-1 and TRBJ1-6; D gene uncertain. Per the germline V gene, CDR1 is SQVTM and CDR2 is ANQGSEA. This CDR3 has 13 residues. Trimming removed 2 bases from V and 7 bases from J, with 9 bases in between. This chain's CDR3 is CSVEMAPNSPLHF. CDR3 sequence (DNA): TGCAGCGTTGAAATGGCGCCCAATTCACCCCTCCACTTT.

The rearrangement uses TRBV6-6 and TRBJ2-7; possible D gene TRBD1, 6 bases. The CDR3 is 15 residues long. V shed 6 bases and J shed 8 bases, with 23 bases lying between them. From germline, CDR1 is MNHNY and CDR2 SVGAGI (reference sequence). CDR3 sequence (DNA): TGTGCCAGCAGCTCCCGAGGGGGTTGGGTCCACAAGCAGTACTTC. Translated, it gives CASSSRGGWVHKQYF.

The chain joins TRBV7-2 to TRBJ2-3; no firm D call. The CDR3 consists of 13 residues. Germline V gives CDR1 SGHTA, CDR2 FQGNSA. The V end lost 6 bases, the J end lost 0 bases, and 7 bases lay between the germline ends. CDR3 loop: CASRQGSTDTQYF. As DNA, the CDR3 is TGTGCCAGCAGGCAAGGGAGCACAGATACGCAGTATTTT.

This chain uses TRBV6-5 with TRBJ1-5, with a tentative D call TRBD1 (6 bases). This CDR3 has 13 amino acids. Germline V CDR1 and CDR2: MNHEY, SVGAGI. V lost 0 bases and J 7 bases, leaving 7 bases between the germline ends. Here the CDR3 DNA reads TGTGCCAGCAGTTACTCGAGGGGGCAGCCCCAGCATTTT. The encoded protein is CASSYSRGQPQHF.

The V gene is TRBV15, the J gene TRBJ2-1; 8 nucleotides line up with TRBD2. There are 18 residues in the CDR3. With 3 bases clipped from V and 8 bases from J, the junction kept 18 bases outside the gene matches. The V gene's germline CDR1 is LNHNV and CDR2 YYDKDF (reference sequence). CDR3 nucleotides: TGTGCCACCAGCAGGCCCGGGGGGGGAACAGGGCAGGGGTATGAGCAGTTCTTC. Encoded protein: CATSRPGGGTGQGYEQFF.

V usage is TRBV2 and J usage is TRBJ1-5, with D perhaps matching TRBD1 (5 bases). Germline-derived CDR1 and CDR2 are SNHLY and FYNNEI. The CDR3 totals 16 residues. V was pared by 3 bases and J by 5 bases, with 17 bases between. The CDR3 DNA sequence: TGTGCCAGCAGTGAGGGGGGGAGACGGACTTATCAGCCCCAGCATTTT. Its protein is CASSEGGRRTYQPQHF.

The V call is TRBV6-5, the J call TRBJ1-6, with D possibly matching TRBD1 (6 bases). Germline V gives CDR1 MNHEY, CDR2 SVGAGI. The CDR3 consists of 14 residues. Trimming removed 2 bases from V and 14 bases from J, with 16 bases in between. CDR3 in DNA: TGTGCCAGCAGTTACCTATCAGGGGCCGAGGCCCTCCACTTT. Protein product: CASSYLSGAEALHF.

The chain uses TRBV11-2 and TRBJ1-1; D uncertain. Germline V gives CDR1 SGHAT, CDR2 FQNNGV. With 0 bases removed from V and 0 bases from J, the gap between germline ends came to 5 bases. The CDR3 sequence is 14 residues long. CDR3 DNA: TGTGCCAGCAGCTTAGAAGCAATGAACACTGAAGCTTTCTTT. Translation: CASSLEAMNTEAFF. Together with reference TRBV11-2 and TRBJ1-1, the CDR3 gives the full variable domain: EAGVAQSPRYKIIEKRQSVAFWCNPISGHATLYWYQQILGQGPKLLIQFQNNGVVDDSQLPKDRFSAERLKGVDSTLKIQPAKLEDSAVYLCASSLEAMNTEAFFGQGTRLTVV.

The chain has TRBV19 and TRBJ2-3, with 15 bases identical to TRBD2. V trimming: 3 bases; J trimming: 2 bases; junction bases outside the gene matches: 3. This CDR3 region has 17 residues. Germline CDR1 is LNHDA and CDR2 is SQIVND (reference sequence). Written as DNA, the CDR3 is TGTGCCAGTAGTATCTGGACTAGCGGGGGGGCCACAGATACGCAGTATTTT. Encoded protein: CASSIWTSGGATDTQYF.

This chain connects TRBV7-9 to TRBJ2-2; D unresolved. The germline gives CDR1 SEHNR, CDR2 FQNEAQ (reference sequence). The V gene lost 5 bases and the J gene lost 6 bases, with 10 bases spanning the gap. The CDR3 covers 13 residues. CDR3 region: CASSLEGAGELFF. CDR3 in DNA: TGTGCCAGCAGCCTTGAAGGAGCCGGGGAGCTGTTTTTT.

The chain links TRBV19 to TRBJ2-6; no clear D. V lost 0 bases and J 0 bases, leaving 9 bases between the germline ends. Germline CDR1 is LNHDA and CDR2 is SQIVND (reference sequence). This CDR3 contains 17 residues. The CDR3 sequence is CASSIDLRSSGANVLTF. The CDR3 DNA is TGTGCCAGTAGTATAGATCTTCGGTCCTCTGGGGCCAACGTCCTGACTTTC.

This clone was observed a few times. The CDR3 loop reads CASSHWTGRGTDTQYF. For the CDR3, the DNA is TGTGCCAGCAGCCATTGGACAGGCCGGGGTACAGATACGCAGTATTTT. The chain employs TRBV7-9 and TRBJ2-3, with TRBD1 identical over 7 bases. The length of the CDR3 is 16 residues. With V trimmed by 5 bases and J by 3 bases, 11 bases remained unmatched. The V gene's germline CDR1 is SEHNR and CDR2 FQNEAQ (reference sequence).

V is TRBV11-2 and J is TRBJ1-1; D gene ambiguous. The CDR3 totals 13 residues. Germline CDR1 and CDR2: SGHAT and FQNNGV. V shed 3 bases and J shed 4 bases, with 9 bases lying between them. CDR3 sequence (DNA): TGTGCCAGCAGCTTGGATGAGTCCACTGAAGCTTTCTTT. It translates to CASSLDESTEAFF.

The chain couples TRBV4-3 to TRBJ2-7, with no clear D. In germline, CDR1 is LGHNA, CDR2 YSLEER. The CDR3 has 14 amino acids. V lost 0 bases and J lost 3, with 9 bases in between. The CDR3 DNA is TGCGCCAGCAGCCAAGATACGGTGGGCTACGAGCAGTACTTC. Its protein is CASSQDTVGYEQYF.

The chain combines TRBV7-3 with TRBJ2-1; perhaps TRBD2 as D (5 bases). CDR1 SGHTA and CDR2 FQGTGA come from the germline V gene. The CDR3 is 18 amino acids. The V and J ends lost 5 bases and 0 bases respectively, with 20 bases between them. The DNA of the CDR3 is TGTGCCAGCAGCGGTGGGCCGGACTCCCCGAGCTCCTACAATGAGCAGTTCTTC. Amino acids: CASSGGPDSPSSYNEQFF.

The V call is TRBV5-1, the J call TRBJ2-5, with TRBD2 matching over 9 bases. Trimming removed 4 bases from V and 5 bases from J; junction bases left unmatched: 12. This CDR3 has 16 residues. Per the germline V gene, CDR1 is SGHRS and CDR2 is YFSETQ. CDR3 sequence (DNA): TGCGCCAGCAGCCTAGGGACTAGCCCCAGTAGGGAGACCCAGTACTTC. Translation gives CASSLGTSPSRETQYF.

V gene TRBV11-2 combines with J gene TRBJ1-2; maybe TRBD1 (5 bases). Trimming removed 1 base at V and 5 bases at J, with 14 bases between. Germline CDR1 reads SGHAT; CDR2 reads FQNNGV. The CDR3 is made up of 15 amino acids. This chain's CDR3 is CASSLAGWRGYGYTF. Here the CDR3 DNA reads TGTGCCAGCAGCTTAGCCGGCTGGAGGGGTTATGGCTACACCTTC.

V usage is TRBV12-5 and J usage is TRBJ2-1; the D gene is possibly TRBD2 (6 bases). Trimming stripped 2 bases from V and 0 bases from J, with 14 bases between. The CDR3 length is 17 residues. Germline CDR1 reads LGHNT; CDR2 reads FRNRAP. CDR3 loop: CASGLLLAASSYNEQFF. CDR3 DNA sequence: TGTGCTAGTGGTTTGCTCTTAGCGGCGAGCTCCTACAATGAGCAGTTCTTC.

The rearrangement links TRBV10-2 to TRBJ2-1; D remains unclear. The CDR3 is 12 amino acids. V lost 8 bases, J lost 9 bases, and 14 bases lay in between. Germline V gene lookup returns CDR1 WSHSY and CDR2 SAAADI. The CDR3 loop is CASGPHPAEQFF. Written as DNA, the CDR3 is TGCGCCAGCGGGCCCCATCCCGCTGAGCAGTTCTTC.

The chain couples TRBV5-1 to TRBJ2-7; maybe TRBD2 (5 bases). Germline CDR1 reads SGHRS; CDR2 reads YFSETQ. CDR3 size: 14 residues. Between the trimmed V and J ends, which lost 4 bases and 2 bases, there was a span of 13 bases. This chain's CDR3 is CASSPNRDTYEQYF. The CDR3 nucleotides read TGCGCCAGCAGCCCCAACCGGGATACCTACGAGCAGTACTTC.

In its sample, this clone was seen once. The chain couples TRBV15 to TRBJ2-2, with D unclear. Germline loops: CDR1 LNHNV, CDR2 YYDKDF (reference sequence). The CDR3 spans 13 residues. V was pared by 3 bases and J by 5 bases, with 7 bases between. CDR3 loop: CATSSDLTGELFF. The CDR3 DNA is TGTGCCACCAGCAGCGACCTGACCGGGGAGCTGTTTTTT.

This sequence joins TRBV19 and TRBJ2-7, with a possible D match to TRBD2 (5 bases). Germline CDR1 reads LNHDA; CDR2 reads SQIVND (reference sequence). V lost 3 bases and J lost 3, with 15 bases in between. This CDR3 is built from 15 residues. Here the CDR3 reads CASSMGANPGYEQYF. The CDR3, as DNA: TGTGCCAGTAGTATGGGAGCGAACCCAGGCTACGAGCAGTACTTC.

The chain carries TRBV5-8 and TRBJ2-7; D might be TRBD2 (6 bases). This CDR3 region has 17 residues. Germline V gene sequence: CDR1 SGHTS, CDR2 YDEGEE. Trimming stripped 6 bases from V and 6 bases from J, with 28 bases between. This CDR3 reads CASTPAYGGRSTFEQYF. As DNA, the CDR3 is TGTGCCAGCACCCCGGCTTATGGGGGGAGGAGTACCTTCGAGCAGTACTTC.

The chain couples TRBV27 to TRBJ2-7; D unclear. The CDR3 consists of 15 residues. Germline V CDR1 and CDR2: MNHEY, SMNVEV (reference sequence). The V end was cut by 6 bases, the J end by 7 bases, with 22 bases between. The CDR3 bases are TGTGCCAGCAGCCCCTCCCGGGTGGGTTTAGGGGAGCAGTACTTC. Residues: CASSPSRVGLGEQYF.